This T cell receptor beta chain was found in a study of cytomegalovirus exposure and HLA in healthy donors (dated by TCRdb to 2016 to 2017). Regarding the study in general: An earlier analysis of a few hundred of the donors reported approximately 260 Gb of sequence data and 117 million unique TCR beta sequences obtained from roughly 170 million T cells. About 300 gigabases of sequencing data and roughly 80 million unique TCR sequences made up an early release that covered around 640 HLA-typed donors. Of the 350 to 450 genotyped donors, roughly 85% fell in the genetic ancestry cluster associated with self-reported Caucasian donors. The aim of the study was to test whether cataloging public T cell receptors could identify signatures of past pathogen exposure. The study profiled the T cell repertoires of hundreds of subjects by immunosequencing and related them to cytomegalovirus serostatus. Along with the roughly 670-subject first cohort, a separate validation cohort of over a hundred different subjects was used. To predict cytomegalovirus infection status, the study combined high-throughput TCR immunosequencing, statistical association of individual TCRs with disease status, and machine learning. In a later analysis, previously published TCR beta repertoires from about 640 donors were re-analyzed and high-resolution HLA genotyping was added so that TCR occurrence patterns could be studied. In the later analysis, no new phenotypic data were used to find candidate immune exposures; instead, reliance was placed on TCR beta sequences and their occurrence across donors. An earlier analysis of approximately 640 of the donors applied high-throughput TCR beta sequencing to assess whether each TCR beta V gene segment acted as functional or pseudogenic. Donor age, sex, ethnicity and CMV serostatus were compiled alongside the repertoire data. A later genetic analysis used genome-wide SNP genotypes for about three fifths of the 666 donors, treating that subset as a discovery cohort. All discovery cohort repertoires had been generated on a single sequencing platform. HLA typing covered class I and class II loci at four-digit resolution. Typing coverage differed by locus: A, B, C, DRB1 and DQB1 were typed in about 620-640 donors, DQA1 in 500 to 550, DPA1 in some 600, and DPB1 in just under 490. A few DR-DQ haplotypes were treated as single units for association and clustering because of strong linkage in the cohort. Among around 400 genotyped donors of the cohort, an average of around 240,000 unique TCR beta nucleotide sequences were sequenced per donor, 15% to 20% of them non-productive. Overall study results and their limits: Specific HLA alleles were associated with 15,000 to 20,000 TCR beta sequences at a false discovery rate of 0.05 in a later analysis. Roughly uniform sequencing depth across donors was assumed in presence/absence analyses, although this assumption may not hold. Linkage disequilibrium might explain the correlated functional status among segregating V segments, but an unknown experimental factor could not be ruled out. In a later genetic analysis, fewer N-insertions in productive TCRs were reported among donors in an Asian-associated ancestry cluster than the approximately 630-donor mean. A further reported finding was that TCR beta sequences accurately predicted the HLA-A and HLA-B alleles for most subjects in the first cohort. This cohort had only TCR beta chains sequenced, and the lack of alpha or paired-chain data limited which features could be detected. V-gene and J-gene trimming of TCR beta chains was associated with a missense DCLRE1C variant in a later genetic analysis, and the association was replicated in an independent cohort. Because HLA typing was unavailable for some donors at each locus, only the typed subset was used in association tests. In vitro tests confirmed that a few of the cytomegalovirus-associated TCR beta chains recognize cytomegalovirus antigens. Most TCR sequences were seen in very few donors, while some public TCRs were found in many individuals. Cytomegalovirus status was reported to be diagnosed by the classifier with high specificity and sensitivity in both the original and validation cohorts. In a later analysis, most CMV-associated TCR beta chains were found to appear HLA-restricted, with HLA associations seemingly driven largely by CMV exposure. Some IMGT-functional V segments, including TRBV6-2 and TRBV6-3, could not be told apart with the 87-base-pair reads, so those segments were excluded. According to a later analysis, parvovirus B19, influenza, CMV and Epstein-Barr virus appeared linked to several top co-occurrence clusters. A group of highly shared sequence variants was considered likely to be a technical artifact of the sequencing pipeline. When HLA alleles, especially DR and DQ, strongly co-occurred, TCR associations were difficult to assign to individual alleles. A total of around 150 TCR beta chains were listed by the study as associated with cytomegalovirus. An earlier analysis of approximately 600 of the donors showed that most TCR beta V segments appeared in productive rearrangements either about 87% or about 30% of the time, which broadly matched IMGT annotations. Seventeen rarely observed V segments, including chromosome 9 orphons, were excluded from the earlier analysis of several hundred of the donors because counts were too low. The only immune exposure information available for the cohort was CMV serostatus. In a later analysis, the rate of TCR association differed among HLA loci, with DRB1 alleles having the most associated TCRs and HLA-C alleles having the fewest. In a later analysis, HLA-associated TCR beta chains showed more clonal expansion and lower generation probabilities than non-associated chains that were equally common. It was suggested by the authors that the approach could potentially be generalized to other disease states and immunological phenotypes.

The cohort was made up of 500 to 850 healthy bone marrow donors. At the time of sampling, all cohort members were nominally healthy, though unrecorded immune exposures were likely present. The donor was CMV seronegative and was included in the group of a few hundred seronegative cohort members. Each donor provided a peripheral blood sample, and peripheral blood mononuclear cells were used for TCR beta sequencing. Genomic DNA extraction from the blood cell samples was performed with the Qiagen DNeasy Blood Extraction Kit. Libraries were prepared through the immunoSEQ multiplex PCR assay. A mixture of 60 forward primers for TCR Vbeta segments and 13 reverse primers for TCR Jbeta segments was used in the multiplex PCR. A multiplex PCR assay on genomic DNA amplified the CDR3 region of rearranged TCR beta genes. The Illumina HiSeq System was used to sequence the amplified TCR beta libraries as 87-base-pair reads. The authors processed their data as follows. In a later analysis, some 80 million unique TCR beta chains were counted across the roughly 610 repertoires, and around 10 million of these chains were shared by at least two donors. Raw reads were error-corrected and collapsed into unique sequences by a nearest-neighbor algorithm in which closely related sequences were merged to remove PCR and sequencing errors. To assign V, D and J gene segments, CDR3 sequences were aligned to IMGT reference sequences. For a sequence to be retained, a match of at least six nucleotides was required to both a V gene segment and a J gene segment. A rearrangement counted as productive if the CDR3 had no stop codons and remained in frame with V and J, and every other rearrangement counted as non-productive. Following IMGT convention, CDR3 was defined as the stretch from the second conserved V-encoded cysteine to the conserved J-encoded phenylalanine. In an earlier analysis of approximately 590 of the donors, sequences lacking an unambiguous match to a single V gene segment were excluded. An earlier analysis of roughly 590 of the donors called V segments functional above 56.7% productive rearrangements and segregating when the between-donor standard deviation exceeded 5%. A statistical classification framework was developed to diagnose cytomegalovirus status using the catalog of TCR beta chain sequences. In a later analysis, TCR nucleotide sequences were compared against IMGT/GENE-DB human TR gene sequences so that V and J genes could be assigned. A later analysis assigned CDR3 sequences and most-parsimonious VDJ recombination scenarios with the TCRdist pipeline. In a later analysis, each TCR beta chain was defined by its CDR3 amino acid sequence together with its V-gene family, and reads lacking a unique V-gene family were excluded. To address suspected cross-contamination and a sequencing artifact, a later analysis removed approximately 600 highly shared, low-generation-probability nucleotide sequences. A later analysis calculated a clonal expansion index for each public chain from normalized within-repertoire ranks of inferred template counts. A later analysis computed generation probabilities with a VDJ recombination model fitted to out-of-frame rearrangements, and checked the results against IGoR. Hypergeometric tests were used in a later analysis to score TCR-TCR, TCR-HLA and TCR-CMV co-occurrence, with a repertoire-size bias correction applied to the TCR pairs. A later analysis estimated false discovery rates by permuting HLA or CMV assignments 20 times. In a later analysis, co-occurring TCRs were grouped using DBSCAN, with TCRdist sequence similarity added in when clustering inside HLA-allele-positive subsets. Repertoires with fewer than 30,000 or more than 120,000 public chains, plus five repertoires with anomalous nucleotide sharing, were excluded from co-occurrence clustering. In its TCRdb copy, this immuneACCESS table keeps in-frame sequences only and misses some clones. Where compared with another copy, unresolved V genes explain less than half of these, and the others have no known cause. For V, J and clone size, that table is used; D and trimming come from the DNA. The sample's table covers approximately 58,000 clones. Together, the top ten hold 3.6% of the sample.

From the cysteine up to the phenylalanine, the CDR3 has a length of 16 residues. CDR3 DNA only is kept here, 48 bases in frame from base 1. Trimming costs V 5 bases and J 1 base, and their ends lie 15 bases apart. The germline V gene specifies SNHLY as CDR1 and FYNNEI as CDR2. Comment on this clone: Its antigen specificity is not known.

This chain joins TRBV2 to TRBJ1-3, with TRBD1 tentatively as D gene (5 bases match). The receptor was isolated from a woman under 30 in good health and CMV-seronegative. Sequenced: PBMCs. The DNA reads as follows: TGTGCCAGCAGTACGGCGGCAGGGCGGTCTGGAAACACCATATATTTT. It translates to CASSTAAGRSGNTIYF. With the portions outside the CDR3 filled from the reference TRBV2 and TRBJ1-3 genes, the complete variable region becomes EPEVTQTPSHQVTQMGQEVILRCVPISNHLYFYWYRQILGQKVEFLVSFYNNEISEKSEIFDDQFSVERPDGSNFTLKIRSTKLEDSAMYFCASSTAAGRSGNTIYFGEGSWLTVV.